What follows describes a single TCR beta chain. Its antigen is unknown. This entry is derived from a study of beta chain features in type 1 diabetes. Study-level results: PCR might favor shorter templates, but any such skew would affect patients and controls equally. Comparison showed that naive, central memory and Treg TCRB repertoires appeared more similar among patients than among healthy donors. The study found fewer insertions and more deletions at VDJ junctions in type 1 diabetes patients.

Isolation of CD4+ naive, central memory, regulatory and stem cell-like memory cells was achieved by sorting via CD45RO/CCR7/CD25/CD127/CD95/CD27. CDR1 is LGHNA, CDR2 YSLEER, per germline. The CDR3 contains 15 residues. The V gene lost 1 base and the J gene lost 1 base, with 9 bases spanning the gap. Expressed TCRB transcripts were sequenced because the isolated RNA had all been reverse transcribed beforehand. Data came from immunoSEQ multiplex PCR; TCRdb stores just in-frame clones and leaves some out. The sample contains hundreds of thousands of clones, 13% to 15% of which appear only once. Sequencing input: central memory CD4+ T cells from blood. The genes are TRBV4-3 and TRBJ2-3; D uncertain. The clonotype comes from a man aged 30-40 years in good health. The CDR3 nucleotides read TGCGCCAGCAGCCAAGCGGGCGAGCGCACAGATACGCAGTATTTT. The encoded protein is CASSQAGERTDTQYF.